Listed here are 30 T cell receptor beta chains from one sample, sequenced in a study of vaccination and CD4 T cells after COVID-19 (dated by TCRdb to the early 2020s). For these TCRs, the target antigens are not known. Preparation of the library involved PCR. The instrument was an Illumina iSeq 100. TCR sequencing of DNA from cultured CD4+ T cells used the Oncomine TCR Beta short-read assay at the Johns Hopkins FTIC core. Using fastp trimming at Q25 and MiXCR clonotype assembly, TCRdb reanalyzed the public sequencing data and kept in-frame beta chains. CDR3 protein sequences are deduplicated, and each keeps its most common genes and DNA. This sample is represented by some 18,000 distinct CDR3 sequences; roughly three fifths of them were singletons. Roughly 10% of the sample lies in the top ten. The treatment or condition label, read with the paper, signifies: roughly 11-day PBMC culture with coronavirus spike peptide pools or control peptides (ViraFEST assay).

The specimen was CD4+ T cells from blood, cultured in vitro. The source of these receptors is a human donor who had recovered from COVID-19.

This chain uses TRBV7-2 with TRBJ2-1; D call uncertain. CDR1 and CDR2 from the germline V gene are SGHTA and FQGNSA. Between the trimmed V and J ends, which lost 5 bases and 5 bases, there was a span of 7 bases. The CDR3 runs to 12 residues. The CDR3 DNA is TGTGCCAGCAGCCCCCGTAACAATGAGCAGTTCTTC. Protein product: CASSPRNNEQFF.

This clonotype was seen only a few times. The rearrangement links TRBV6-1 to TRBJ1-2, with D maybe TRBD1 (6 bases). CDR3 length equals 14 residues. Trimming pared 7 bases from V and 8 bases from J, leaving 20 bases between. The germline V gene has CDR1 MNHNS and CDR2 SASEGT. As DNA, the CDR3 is TGTGCCAGCACCCCTATGGGGGGGGCGCGAGGCTACACCTTC. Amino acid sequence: CASTPMGGARGYTF.

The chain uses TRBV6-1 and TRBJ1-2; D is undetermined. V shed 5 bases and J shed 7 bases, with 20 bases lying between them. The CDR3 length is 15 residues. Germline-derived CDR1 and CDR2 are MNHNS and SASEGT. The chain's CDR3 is CASSRLGLGSSGYTF. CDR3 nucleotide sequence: TGTGCCAGCAGTAGGCTCGGTTTGGGGAGTAGTGGCTACACCTTC.

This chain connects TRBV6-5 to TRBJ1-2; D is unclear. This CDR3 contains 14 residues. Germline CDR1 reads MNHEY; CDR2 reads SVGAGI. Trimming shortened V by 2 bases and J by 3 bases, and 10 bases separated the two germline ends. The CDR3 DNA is TGTGCCAGCAGTTACAGGGTCCCAGACTATGGCTACACCTTC. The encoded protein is CASSYRVPDYGYTF.

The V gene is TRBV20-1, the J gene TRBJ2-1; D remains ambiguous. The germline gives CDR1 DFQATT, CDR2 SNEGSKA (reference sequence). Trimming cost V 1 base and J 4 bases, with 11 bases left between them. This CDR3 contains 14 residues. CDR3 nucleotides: TGCAGTGCTAGAGCCGCGACTGGATACAATGAGCAGTTCTTC. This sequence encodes CSARAATGYNEQFF.

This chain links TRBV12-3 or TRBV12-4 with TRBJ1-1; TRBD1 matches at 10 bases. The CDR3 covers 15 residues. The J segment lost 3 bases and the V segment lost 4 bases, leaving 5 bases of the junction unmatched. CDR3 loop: CASSSPDRGDTEAFF. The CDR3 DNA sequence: TGTGCCAGCAGTTCCCCGGACAGGGGGGACACTGAAGCTTTCTTT.

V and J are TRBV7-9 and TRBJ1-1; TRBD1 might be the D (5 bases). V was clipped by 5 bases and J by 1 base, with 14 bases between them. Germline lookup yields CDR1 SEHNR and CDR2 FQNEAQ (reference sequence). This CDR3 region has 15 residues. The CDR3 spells CASSPRRGPNTEAFF. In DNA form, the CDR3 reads TGTGCCAGCAGCCCCCGGAGGGGTCCGAACACTGAAGCTTTCTTT.

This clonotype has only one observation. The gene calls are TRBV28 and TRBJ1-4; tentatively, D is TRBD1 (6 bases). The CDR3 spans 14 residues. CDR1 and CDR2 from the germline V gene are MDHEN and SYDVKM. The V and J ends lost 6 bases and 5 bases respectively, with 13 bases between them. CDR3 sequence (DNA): TGTGCCAGCAGCCTCAGGGGAGAGAATGAAAAACTGTTTTTT. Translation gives CASSLRGENEKLFF.

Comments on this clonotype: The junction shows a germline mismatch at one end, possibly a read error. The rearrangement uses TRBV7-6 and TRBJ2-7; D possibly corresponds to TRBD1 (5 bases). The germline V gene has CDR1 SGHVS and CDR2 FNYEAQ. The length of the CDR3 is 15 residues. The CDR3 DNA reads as TGTGCTAGCAGCTTAGGGTCAGGGCCATTTTACGAGCAGTACTTC. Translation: CASSLGSGPFYEQYF.

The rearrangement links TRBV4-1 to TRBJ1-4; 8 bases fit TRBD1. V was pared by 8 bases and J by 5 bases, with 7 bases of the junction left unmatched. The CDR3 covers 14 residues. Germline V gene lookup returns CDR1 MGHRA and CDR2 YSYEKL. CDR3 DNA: TGCGCCAGCTCCTGGACAGGGCCAAATGAAAAACTGTTTTTT. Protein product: CASSWTGPNEKLFF.

The CDR3 DNA is TGCAGTGCTAGACTCCGCCCGGGGGGTTCGGTAGATACGCAGTATTTT. Its translation: CSARLRPGGSVDTQYF. The chain couples TRBV20-1 to TRBJ2-3; 7 positions match TRBD2. This CDR3 spans 16 amino acids. The trim removed 2 bases at V and 5 bases at J, leaving 13 bases unmatched. Germline V gene lookup returns CDR1 DFQATT and CDR2 SNEGSKA (reference sequence).

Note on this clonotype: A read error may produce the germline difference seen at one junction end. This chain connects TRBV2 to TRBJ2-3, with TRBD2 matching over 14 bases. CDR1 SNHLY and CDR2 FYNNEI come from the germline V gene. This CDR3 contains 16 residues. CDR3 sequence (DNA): TGTGCCAGCAGCGGCGGGACTAGCGGGAGCAAAGATACGCAGTATTTT. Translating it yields CASSGGTSGSKDTQYF. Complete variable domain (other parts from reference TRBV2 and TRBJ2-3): EPEVTQTPSHQVTQMGQEVILRCVPISNHLYFYWYRQILGQKVEFLVSFYNNEISEKSEIFDDQFSVERPDGSNFTLKIRSTKLEDSAMYFCASSGGTSGSKDTQYFGPGTRLTVL.

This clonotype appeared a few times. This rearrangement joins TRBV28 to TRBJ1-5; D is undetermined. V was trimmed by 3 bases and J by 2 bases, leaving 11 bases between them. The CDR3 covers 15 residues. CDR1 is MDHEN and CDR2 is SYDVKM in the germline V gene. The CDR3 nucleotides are TGTGCCAGCAGTTTCCGGTCGGGTGGCAATCAGCCCCAGCATTTT. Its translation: CASSFRSGGNQPQHF.

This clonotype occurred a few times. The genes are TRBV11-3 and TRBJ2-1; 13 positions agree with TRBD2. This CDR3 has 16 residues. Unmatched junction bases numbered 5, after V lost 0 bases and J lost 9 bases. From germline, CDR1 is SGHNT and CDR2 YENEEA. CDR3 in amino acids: CASSLESLAGGTEQFF. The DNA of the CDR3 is TGTGCCAGCAGCTTAGAGTCACTAGCGGGAGGGACTGAGCAGTTCTTC. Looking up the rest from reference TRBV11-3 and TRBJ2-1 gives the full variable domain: EAGVVQSPRYKIIEKKQPVAFWCNPISGHNTLYWYLQNLGQGPELLIRYENEEAVDDSQLPKDRFSAERLKGVDSTLKIQPAELGDSAVYLCASSLESLAGGTEQFFGPGTRLTVL.

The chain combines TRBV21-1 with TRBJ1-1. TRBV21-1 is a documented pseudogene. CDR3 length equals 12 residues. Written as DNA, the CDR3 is TGTGCCAGCAAGGCTAAGAACACTGAAGCTTTCTTT. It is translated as CASKAKNTEAFF.

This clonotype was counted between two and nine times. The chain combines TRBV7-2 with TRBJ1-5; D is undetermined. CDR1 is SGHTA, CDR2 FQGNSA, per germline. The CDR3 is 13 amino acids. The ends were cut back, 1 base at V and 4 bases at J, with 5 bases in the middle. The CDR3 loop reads CASSLDRNQPQHF. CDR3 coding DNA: TGTGCCAGCAGCTTAGATCGGAATCAGCCCCAGCATTTT.

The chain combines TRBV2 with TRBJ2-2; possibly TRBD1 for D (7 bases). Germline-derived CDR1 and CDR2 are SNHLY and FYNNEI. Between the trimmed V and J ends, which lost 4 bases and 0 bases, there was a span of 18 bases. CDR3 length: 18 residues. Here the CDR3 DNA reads TGTGCCAGCAGTGGGAGGGACAGACTACAATCGAACACCGGGGAGCTGTTTTTT. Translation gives CASSGRDRLQSNTGELFF.

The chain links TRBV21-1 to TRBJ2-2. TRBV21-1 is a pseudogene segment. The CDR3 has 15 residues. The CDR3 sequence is CASSNRSIDTGELFF. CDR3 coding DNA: TGTGCCAGCAGCAACAGGTCTATAGACACCGGGGAGCTGTTTTTT.

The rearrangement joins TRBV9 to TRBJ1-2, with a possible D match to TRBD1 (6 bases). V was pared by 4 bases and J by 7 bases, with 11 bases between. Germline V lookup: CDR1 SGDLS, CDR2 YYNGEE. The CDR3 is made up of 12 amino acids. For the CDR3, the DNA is TGTGCCAGCAGCATTCAGGGGACTGGCTACACCTTC. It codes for CASSIQGTGYTF.

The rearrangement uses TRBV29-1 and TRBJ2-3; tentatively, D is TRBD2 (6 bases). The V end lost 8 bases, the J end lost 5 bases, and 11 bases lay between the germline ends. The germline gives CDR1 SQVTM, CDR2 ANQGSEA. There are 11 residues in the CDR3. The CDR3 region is CSTLGGDTQYF. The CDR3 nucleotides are TGCAGCACCCTGGGGGGAGATACGCAGTATTTT.

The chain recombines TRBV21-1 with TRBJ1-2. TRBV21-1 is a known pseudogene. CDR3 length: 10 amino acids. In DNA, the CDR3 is TGTGCCAGCAGCGTTCGCGGCTACACCTTC. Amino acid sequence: CASSVRGYTF.

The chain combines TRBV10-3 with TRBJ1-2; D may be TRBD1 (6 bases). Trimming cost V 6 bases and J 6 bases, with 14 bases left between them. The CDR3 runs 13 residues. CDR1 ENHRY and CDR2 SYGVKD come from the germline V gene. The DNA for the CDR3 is TGTGCCATCAGCAAGGACAGCGCTAATGGCTACACCTTC. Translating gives CAISKDSANGYTF.

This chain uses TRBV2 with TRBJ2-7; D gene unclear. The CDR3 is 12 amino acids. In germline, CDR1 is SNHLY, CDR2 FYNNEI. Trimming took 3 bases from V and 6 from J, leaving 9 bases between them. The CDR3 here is CASSDGVSEQYF. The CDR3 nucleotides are TGTGCCAGCAGTGATGGGGTCAGCGAGCAGTACTTC.

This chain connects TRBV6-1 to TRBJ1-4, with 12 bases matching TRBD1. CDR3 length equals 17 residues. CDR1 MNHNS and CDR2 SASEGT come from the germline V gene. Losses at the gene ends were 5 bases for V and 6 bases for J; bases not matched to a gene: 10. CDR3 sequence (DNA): TGTGCCAGCAGTAGACGGGGACAGGGGGCGCCGGATGAAAAACTGTTTTTT. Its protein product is CASSRRGQGAPDEKLFF.

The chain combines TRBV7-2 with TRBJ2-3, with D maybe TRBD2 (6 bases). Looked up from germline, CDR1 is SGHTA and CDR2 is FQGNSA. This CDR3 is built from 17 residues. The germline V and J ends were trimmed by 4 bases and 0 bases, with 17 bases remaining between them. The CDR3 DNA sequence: TGTGCCAGCAGCTCCAGGCGGGACCGTTCTAGCACAGATACGCAGTATTTT. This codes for CASSSRRDRSSTDTQYF.

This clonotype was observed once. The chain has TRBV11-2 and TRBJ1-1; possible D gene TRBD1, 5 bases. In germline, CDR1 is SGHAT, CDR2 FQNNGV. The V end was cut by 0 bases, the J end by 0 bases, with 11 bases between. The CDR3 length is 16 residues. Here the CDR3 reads CASSLEHRWLNTEAFF. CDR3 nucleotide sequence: TGTGCCAGCAGCTTAGAGCACAGGTGGTTGAACACTGAAGCTTTCTTT.

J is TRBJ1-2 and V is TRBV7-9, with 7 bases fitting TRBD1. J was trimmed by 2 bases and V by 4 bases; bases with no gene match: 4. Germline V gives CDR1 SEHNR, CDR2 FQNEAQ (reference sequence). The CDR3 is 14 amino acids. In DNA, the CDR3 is TGTGCCAGCAGCTATCAAGGGGGCAACTATGGCTACACCTTC. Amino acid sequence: CASSYQGGNYGYTF.

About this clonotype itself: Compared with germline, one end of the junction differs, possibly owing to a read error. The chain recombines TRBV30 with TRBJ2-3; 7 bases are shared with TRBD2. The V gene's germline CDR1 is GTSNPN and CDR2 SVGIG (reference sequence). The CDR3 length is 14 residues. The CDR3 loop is CAWRPAGSTYTQYF. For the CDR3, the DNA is TGTGCCTGGAGGCCAGCGGGGAGCACATATACGCAGTATTTT.

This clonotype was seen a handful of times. The DNA for the CDR3 is TGTGCCAGCAGCCCGATAGTGGGGGTGAACACTGAAGCTTTCTTT. Protein: CASSPIVGVNTEAFF. This chain links TRBV11-3 with TRBJ1-1, with D tentatively TRBD1 (5 bases). The V end lost 5 bases, the J end lost 0 bases, and 13 bases lay between the germline ends. This CDR3 comprises 15 residues. Germline V gene data show CDR1 as SGHNT and CDR2 as YENEEA.

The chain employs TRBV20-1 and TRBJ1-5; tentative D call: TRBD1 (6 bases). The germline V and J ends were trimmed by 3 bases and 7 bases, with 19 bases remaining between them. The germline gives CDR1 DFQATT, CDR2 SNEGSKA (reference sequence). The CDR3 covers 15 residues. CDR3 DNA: TGCAGTGCTAGCGGAGGGGGGCGCGGGGAGCAGCCCCAGCATTTT. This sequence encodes CSASGGGRGEQPQHF.